Each of the 24 T cell receptor beta chains below was sequenced from the same sample in a study of cytotoxic CD8 clonotypes in ibrutinib-treated CLL. Data came from immunoSEQ multiplex PCR; TCRdb stores just in-frame clones and leaves some out. The table shows over 65,000 clones, with 70% to 80% occurring only once. The sequences come from PBMCs, collected after 12 months of ibrutinib treatment. These receptors were obtained from a human donor with chronic lymphocytic leukemia.

This clone was seen a few times. The chain carries TRBV11-3 and TRBJ1-1; D is unclear. With 3 bases removed from V and 0 bases from J, the gap between germline ends came to 2 bases. CDR1 SGHNT and CDR2 YENEEA come from the germline V gene. The CDR3 is 12 residues long. The CDR3 DNA reads as TGTGCCAGCAGCTTGCTGAACACTGAAGCTTTCTTT. Amino acids: CASSLLNTEAFF.

V and J are TRBV6-1 and TRBJ2-1, with TRBD2 matching over 10 bases. Germline CDR1 is MNHNS and CDR2 is SASEGT. The V segment lost 7 bases and the J segment 2 bases; nucleotides outside the gene matches: 5. This CDR3 is built from 15 residues. The CDR3 protein is CASTPAGGAYNEQFF. CDR3 nucleotide sequence: TGTGCCAGCACCCCAGCGGGAGGGGCCTACAATGAGCAGTTCTTC.

The J gene is TRBJ2-5, the V gene TRBV7-8; D is unresolved. Germline values: CDR1 SGHVS, CDR2 FQNEAQ. V shed 5 bases and J shed 5 bases, with 6 bases lying between them. The CDR3 contains 11 residues. In DNA, the CDR3 is TGTGCCAGCAGCCCTTTGGAGACCCAGTACTTC. Residues: CASSPLETQYF.

This chain joins TRBV29-1 and TRBJ2-7; TRBD1 might be the D (8 bases). Between the trimmed V and J ends, which lost 8 bases and 5 bases, there was a span of 16 bases. Germline V lookup: CDR1 SQVTM, CDR2 ANQGSEA. CDR3 length: 12 residues. This chain's CDR3 is CSTGGAQDEQYF. CDR3 DNA sequence: TGCAGCACAGGGGGGGCTCAGGACGAGCAGTACTTC.

The V gene is TRBV4-2, the J gene TRBJ2-2; TRBD1 agrees at 10 bases. This CDR3 has 16 amino acids. The V and J ends lost 8 bases and 1 base, in that order; junction bases with no gene match: 7. From germline, CDR1 is LGHNA and CDR2 YNFKEQ. Written as DNA, the CDR3 is TGTGCCAGCGGAGACAGGGGGCGATTGAACACCGGGGAGCTGTTTTTT. Translation gives CASGDRGRLNTGELFF.

The V gene is TRBV9, the J gene TRBJ2-3; 7 bases map to TRBD2. This CDR3 region has 13 residues. V was clipped by 0 bases and J by 11 bases; unmatched bases: 6. Germline CDR1 reads SGDLS; CDR2 reads YYNGEE. The CDR3: CASSVGDYTEQYF. The CDR3 region has the DNA TGTGCCAGCAGCGTAGGGGACTACACGGAGCAGTATTTT. The full variable domain, its missing parts supplied by reference TRBV9 and TRBJ2-3, is DSGVTQTPKHLITATGQRVTLRCSPRSGDLSVYWYQQSLDQGLQFLIQYYNGEERAKGNILERFSAQQFPDLHSELNLSSLELGDSALYFCASSVGDYTEQYFGPGTRLTVL.

The V gene is TRBV19, the J gene TRBJ1-5; maybe TRBD1 (6 bases). This CDR3 is built from 14 residues. Germline CDR1 reads LNHDA; CDR2 reads SQIVND (reference sequence). Trimming left V 6 bases short and J 8 bases short, with 17 bases between. CDR3 nucleotides: TGTGCCAGTAGAATCACAGGGCCGGGGGAGCCCCAGCATTTT. Residues: CASRITGPGEPQHF.

This sequence joins TRBV7-2 and TRBJ2-5; 14 bases are a match to TRBD2. V shed 1 base, J shed 5 bases, and the junction held 9 bases outside the gene matches. The CDR3 is made up of 18 amino acids. Germline CDR1 is SGHTA and CDR2 is FQGNSA. The CDR3 bases are TGTGCCAGCAGCTTAGGGCCGGGACTAGCGGGGGTTAGGGAGACCCAGTACTTC. Translating it yields CASSLGPGLAGVRETQYF.

The chain couples TRBV5-1 to TRBJ2-2, with 9 bases lining up with TRBD2. The junction had 11 bases not matched to a gene; V was cut back by 4 bases and J by 4 bases. The CDR3 length is 17 residues. Germline CDR1 and CDR2: SGHRS and YFSETQ. CDR3 in amino acids: CASSKVAGGPGTGELFF. The CDR3 nucleotides are TGCGCCAGCAGCAAGGTGGCGGGGGGGCCGGGCACCGGGGAGCTGTTTTTT. Together with reference TRBV5-1 and TRBJ2-2, the CDR3 gives the full variable domain: KAGVTQTPRYLIKTRGQQVTLSCSPISGHRSVSWYQQTPGQGLQFLFEYFSETQRNKGNFPGRFSGRQFSNSRSEMNVSTLELGDSALYLCASSKVAGGPGTGELFFGEGSRLTVL.

The chain combines TRBV6-1 with TRBJ1-3, with no clear D. V shed 1 base and J shed 13 bases, with 11 bases lying between them. The CDR3 consists of 12 residues. Germline CDR1 MNHNS, CDR2 SASEGT. CDR3 bases: TGTGCCAGCAGTGAAGATGGTAGGCCTATATATTTT. The encoded protein is CASSEDGRPIYF.

V gene TRBV4-2 combines with J gene TRBJ2-5; the D gene is possibly TRBD2 (7 bases). V lost 4 bases to trimming and J lost 5 bases, with 20 bases between them. In germline, CDR1 is LGHNA, CDR2 YNFKEQ. This CDR3 is built from 16 residues. This chain's CDR3 is CASSRATRGGGETQYF. The CDR3 nucleotides read TGTGCCAGCAGCCGGGCCACTAGGGGGGGCGGGGAGACCCAGTACTTC.

The gene calls are TRBV21-1 and TRBJ2-7. TRBV21-1 is given as a pseudogene. This CDR3 has 11 amino acids. Here the CDR3 reads CASSPPYEQYF. In DNA, the CDR3 is TGTGCCAGCAGCCCCCCCTACGAGCAGTACTTC.

Remarks on this clone: The identical CDR3 is also encoded by other nucleotide sequences in the sample. The chain joins TRBV19 to TRBJ2-7; TRBD2 agrees at 8 bases. The CDR3 has 12 amino acids. Per the germline V gene, CDR1 is LNHDA and CDR2 is SQIVND (reference sequence). V lost 5 bases and J lost 7; bases outside the gene matches: 4. CDR3 bases: TGTGCCAGTAGTCCCCGGGAGGGGGAGCAGTACTTC. Its protein is CASSPREGEQYF.

The gene calls are TRBV28 and TRBJ1-2; D may be TRBD1 (6 bases). Looked up from germline, CDR1 is MDHEN and CDR2 is SYDVKM. The CDR3 is 14 amino acids. V was cut by 6 bases and J by 4 bases, with 15 bases left in between. Here the CDR3 reads CASSQTGGVYGYTF. CDR3 bases: TGTGCCAGCAGCCAGACAGGAGGAGTCTATGGCTACACCTTC.

This clone appeared a few times. V gene TRBV11-2 combines with J gene TRBJ2-1; perhaps TRBD2 as D (5 bases). The CDR3 has 17 amino acids. Trimming stripped 1 base from V and 0 bases from J, with 13 bases between. CDR1 is SGHAT and CDR2 is FQNNGV in the germline V gene. The CDR3 here is CASSLVRGKSSYNEQFF. The CDR3 DNA is TGTGCCAGCAGCTTAGTTCGGGGTAAGAGCTCCTACAATGAGCAGTTCTTC.

In DNA, the CDR3 is TGTGCCAGTAGTCCTGGGGACAGCTCCACAGATACGCAGTATTTT. Translating it yields CASSPGDSSTDTQYF. The chain joins TRBV19 to TRBJ2-3; TRBD1 agrees at 7 bases. V lost 5 bases to trimming and J lost 2 bases; unmatched junction nucleotides: 7. The V gene's germline CDR1 is LNHDA and CDR2 SQIVND (reference sequence). The CDR3 loop spans 15 amino acids.

The rearrangement links TRBV7-8 to TRBJ2-3; D remains unclear. Germline V gene sequence: CDR1 SGHVS, CDR2 FQNEAQ. The length of the CDR3 is 15 residues. V lost 2 bases and J lost 0, with 9 bases in between. The CDR3 DNA sequence: TGTGCCAGCAGCTTAAGGCCAGTTAGCACAGATACGCAGTATTTT. Residues: CASSLRPVSTDTQYF.

The chain links TRBV5-1 to TRBJ2-2; 7 positions match TRBD2. J gave up 1 base and V 4 bases, and 4 bases lay outside the gene matches. The CDR3 runs 15 residues. Germline assignment: CDR1 SGHRS and CDR2 YFSETQ. CDR3 sequence reads: CASSKTSENTGELFF. The CDR3 coding sequence is TGCGCCAGCAGCAAAACTAGCGAGAACACCGGGGAGCTGTTTTTT.

The chain employs TRBV6-1 and TRBJ2-1; maybe TRBD2 (7 bases). Trimming removed 3 bases from V and 9 bases from J, with 21 bases in between. The CDR3 runs to 16 residues. The germline gives CDR1 MNHNS, CDR2 SASEGT. The CDR3 region has the DNA TGTGCCAGCAGTGAGCCGGGACGAGGGGGGGGAGGTGAGCAGTTCTTC. Encoded protein: CASSEPGRGGGGEQFF.

This clone was seen once. This chain uses TRBV2 with TRBJ2-5; 7 bases are shared with TRBD1. Germline assignment: CDR1 SNHLY and CDR2 FYNNEI. After removal of 7 bases from V and 2 bases from J, the junction contained 7 bases not matched to a gene. The CDR3 is 14 residues long. The CDR3 is CASMDRRPQETQYF. CDR3 DNA: TGTGCCAGCATGGACAGGAGGCCTCAAGAGACCCAGTACTTC. The entire variable domain, with the rest obtained from reference TRBV2 and TRBJ2-5, is as follows: EPEVTQTPSHQVTQMGQEVILRCVPISNHLYFYWYRQILGQKVEFLVSFYNNEISEKSEIFDDQFSVERPDGSNFTLKIRSTKLEDSAMYFCASMDRRPQETQYFGPGTRLLVL.

The chain links TRBV29-1 to TRBJ2-5; D gene uncertain. V lost 7 bases and J 4 bases, leaving 13 bases between the germline ends. Germline V lookup: CDR1 SQVTM, CDR2 ANQGSEA. The CDR3 has 12 residues. DNA for the CDR3: TGCAGCGCCAGGTCTGGCGGAGAGACCCAGTACTTC. Protein sequence: CSARSGGETQYF. Combining the CDR3 with reference TRBV29-1 and TRBJ2-5 gives the whole variable domain SAVISQKPSRDICQRGTSLTIQCQVDSQVTMMFWYRQQPGQSLTLIATANQGSEATYESGFVIDKFPISRPNLTFSTLTVSNMSPEDSSIYLCSARSGGETQYFGPGTRLLVL.

V is TRBV19 and J is TRBJ2-7; 8 bases fit TRBD1. V shed 5 bases, J shed 5 bases, and the junction held 17 bases outside the gene matches. CDR3 length equals 17 residues. Germline CDR1 is LNHDA and CDR2 is SQIVND (reference sequence). The CDR3 sequence is CASSSIPTGALGNEQYF. CDR3 nucleotides: TGTGCCAGTAGTTCCATCCCGACAGGGGCCCTCGGGAACGAGCAGTACTTC.

The chain recombines TRBV5-1 with TRBJ2-1; 11 nucleotides match TRBD2. J was trimmed by 8 bases and V by 1 base; bases with no gene match: 8. CDR3 length equals 16 residues. CDR1 is SGHRS, CDR2 YFSETQ, per germline. The CDR3 spells CASSLRTSGSGHEQFF. In DNA, the CDR3 is TGCGCCAGCAGCTTGCGTACTAGCGGGAGTGGGCATGAGCAGTTCTTC.

The chain combines TRBV6-5 with TRBJ1-5; D uncertain. Germline V gives CDR1 MNHEY, CDR2 SVGAGI. This CDR3 region has 13 residues. V lost 0 bases and J lost 9, with 9 bases in between. CDR3 residues: CASSYSNGLPQHF. CDR3 coding DNA: TGTGCCAGCAGTTACTCGAATGGTCTGCCCCAGCATTTT.